The clone carrying this T cell receptor beta chain was detected only a few times. The antigen is undetermined. The data originate from a study of blood T cells in healthy people across ages. Study-level points and caveats: Calculation of diversity from one million T cells yielded estimates considered to be underestimates. Long-lived donors exceeded aged donors in naive CD4+ cells and diversity.

Germline V gene sequence: CDR1 SEHNR, CDR2 FQNEAQ (reference sequence). This CDR3 comprises 16 residues. Primed by a sample-barcoded 5' primer and a J-beta primer mix, a second PCR proceeded for 7 to 11 cycles. MiXCR was run by TCRdb on the 5' RACE reads, yielding one entry per CDR3 protein. The data hold some 850,000 distinct CDR3 sequences, with around a quarter observed a single time. These data also formed part of another study, on T cells of mothers and their children. That report adds: The second PCR's M1S primer added sample barcodes and 2-4 random nucleotides. A slight, non-significant increase in overlap was found for related mother-child pairs relative to unrelated pairs.

Source material: blood. V gene TRBV7-9 combines with J gene TRBJ2-1; TRBD1 matches at 9 bases. The DNA matches TRBJ2-7 better at its end, which makes the J call doubtful. The receptor comes from a boy between 10 and 17 years old in good health. For the CDR3, the DNA is TGTGCCAGCAGCTTAGGGGGGACAGGGCAGGCCTACGAGCAGTACTTC. It specifies CASSLGGTGQAYEQYF.